This T cell receptor beta chain was identified in a study of beta chain features in type 1 diabetes. Findings and caveats of the study: In type 1 diabetes patients, VDJ junctions had fewer insertions; deletions at these junctions were more frequent.

This clone was found a few times. Its target is not known. Germline V gene sequence: CDR1 SGHAT, CDR2 FQNNGV. The CDR3 totals 15 residues. V lost 5 bases and J lost 7; bases outside the gene matches: 7. Blood was drawn once from each donor into heparinised tubes. The draws averaged about 120 mL. Sorting gave populations that all exceeded 95% purity. Every bit of the isolated RNA underwent reverse transcription, so sequencing read expressed TCRB transcripts. Here immunoSEQ multiplex PCR was the method, and the copy in TCRdb shows in-frame clones only, minus some. The sample records hundreds of thousands of clones, roughly a sixth being singletons.

This receptor was identified in a man aged 18 to 30 in good health. Input material: naive CD4+ T cells from blood. The chain is built from TRBV11-2 and TRBJ2-1; 11 bases are a match to TRBD2. The CDR3, as DNA: TGTGCCAGCAGCCCAGCACTAGCGGGAGCAAATGAGCAGTTCTTC. Translation gives CASSPALAGANEQFF.